This T cell receptor beta chain comes out of a study of follicular helper T cells after annual influenza vaccination (dated by TCRdb to about 2017). Background on the whole study: Blood was drawn on days 0, 7 and 28 after each seasonal influenza vaccination. To study recall of cTfh clones, some subjects were followed across successive annual vaccinations spanning the 2013-2014, 2014-2015 and 2015-2016 seasons. One week after vaccination, a second recruited cohort of approximately 11 subjects (Table S1) displayed a similar ICOS+CD38+ cTfh response. Multi-year samples were available from six subjects, with four subjects covering two vaccination seasons and two subjects covering three seasons. The 2013-2014 samples were cryopreserved, while the 2015 samples were processed right after collection. What the authors observed across the whole study: With successive annual vaccinations, a recurrent oligoclonal ICOS+CD38+ cTfh response was recalled, and this response contained tetramer and AIM influenza-specific clonotypes. ICOS+CD38+ cTfh clonality correlated with the frequency of that population, and its change correlated with the change in circulating plasmablast frequency. Day 7 ICOS+CD38+ clones were most often found later in ICOS-CD38- cTfh, suggesting that subset may serve as a memory reservoir. Productive TCRB sequences were recovered from only 10-20% of analyzed cells, so rare clonotypes could not be sampled.

Library prep was done by the immunoSEQ multiplex PCR assay. Adaptive Biotechnologies carried out TCRB amplification, library preparation, sequencing and preliminary bioinformatics at Survey level resolution. For TCRB sequencing, genomic DNA from the sorted cTfh populations was amplified by multiplex PCR. On the study's bioinformatics: Clonality was computed in R as 1 minus normalized Shannon entropy; the Gini index was calculated with the R package ineq. To get the overlap score, the summed counts of shared sequences were divided by the total counts of all sequences in both of the compared samples. Shared-clonotype significance used Fisher's exact test assuming a theoretical repertoire of 10^7 TCRB sequences. TCRdb re-hosts the immuneACCESS table, in-frame sequences only. Its copies lack some clones; in the studies checked, an unresolved V gene accounts for under half of them, and the cause for the rest is not known. V, J and clone size derive from that table, while D and trimming were established from the DNA sequence. This sample holds about 27,000 clones; approximately 80% were observed only once. Together, the top ten hold approximately 1.2% of the sample.

The time point label, read with the paper, signifies: 2014-2015 season, pre-vaccination. TCRB sequencing was used to follow sorted CD4 subsets from the blood of adults before and after they were given the seasonal inactivated influenza vaccine (Fluvarix). To be eligible, subjects had to live in the community and must not have received influenza vaccine in the previous 6 months. Subjects were excluded for influenza vaccine contraindications, substance abuse, HIV/AIDS, active malignancy, immunomodulatory medication, or active illness such as respiratory infection. Between about 35 and 110 mL of blood was sampled per time point. Non-naive CD4+CXCR5+PD-1+ cells were defined as circulating Tfh and were sorted into two fractions, ICOS+CD38+ and ICOS-CD38-. Ficoll-Paque PLUS or SepMate separation was used to isolate PBMC. Before DNA extraction, cell subsets were sorted from PBMC on a BD FACS Aria. As concerns this clone: The antigen it binds to is not known. Base qualities are missing; no much larger clone stands one base away.

CDR1 and CDR2, looked up from the germline V gene (reference sequence), are SEHNR and FQNEAQ. CDR3 length: 15 amino acids, cysteine to phenylalanine. Only the CDR3 portion is preserved as DNA: 45 bases, with reading frame beginning at the first base. Ends trimmed: V by 5 bases, J by 4 bases; bases unmatched to a gene: 3. The TCR originated in an adult who received the influenza vaccine. This receptor chain uses TRBV7-9 and TRBJ2-2, with 11 bases matching TRBD1. Sequenced here: CXCR5+ CD38- circulating T follicular helper cells from blood, sampled on the day of influenza vaccination. Explained via the paper, the cell subset or site label denotes: circulating Tfh, non-naive CD4+CXCR5+PD-1+ (ICOS+CD38+ or ICOS-CD38-). The CDR3 loop reads CASSPGTGGTGELFF. The sequenced DNA: TGTGCCAGCAGCCCGGGGACAGGGGGCACCGGGGAGCTGTTTTTT.